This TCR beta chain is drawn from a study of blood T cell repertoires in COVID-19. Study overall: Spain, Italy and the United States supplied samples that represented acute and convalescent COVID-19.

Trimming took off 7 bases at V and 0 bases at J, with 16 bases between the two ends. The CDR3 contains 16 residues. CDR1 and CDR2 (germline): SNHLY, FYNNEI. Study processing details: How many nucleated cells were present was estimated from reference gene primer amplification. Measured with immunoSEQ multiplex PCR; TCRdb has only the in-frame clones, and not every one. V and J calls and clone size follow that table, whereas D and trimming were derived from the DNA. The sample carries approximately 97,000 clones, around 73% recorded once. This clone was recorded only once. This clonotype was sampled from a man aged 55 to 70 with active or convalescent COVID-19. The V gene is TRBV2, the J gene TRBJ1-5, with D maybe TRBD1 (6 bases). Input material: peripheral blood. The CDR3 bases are TGTGCCAGCACACAGGGTTTGGCATATAGCAATCAGCCCCAGCATTTT. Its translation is CASTQGLAYSNQPQHF.